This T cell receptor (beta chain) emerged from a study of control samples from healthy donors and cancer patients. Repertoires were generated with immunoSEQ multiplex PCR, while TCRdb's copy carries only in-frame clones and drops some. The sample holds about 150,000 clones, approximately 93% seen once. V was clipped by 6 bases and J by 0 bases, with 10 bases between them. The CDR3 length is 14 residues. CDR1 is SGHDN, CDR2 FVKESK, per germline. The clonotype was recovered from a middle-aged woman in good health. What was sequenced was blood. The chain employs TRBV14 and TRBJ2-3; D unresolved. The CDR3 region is CASSRRQSTDTQYF. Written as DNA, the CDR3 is TGTGCCAGCAGTCGCAGGCAGAGCACAGATACGCAGTATTTT.